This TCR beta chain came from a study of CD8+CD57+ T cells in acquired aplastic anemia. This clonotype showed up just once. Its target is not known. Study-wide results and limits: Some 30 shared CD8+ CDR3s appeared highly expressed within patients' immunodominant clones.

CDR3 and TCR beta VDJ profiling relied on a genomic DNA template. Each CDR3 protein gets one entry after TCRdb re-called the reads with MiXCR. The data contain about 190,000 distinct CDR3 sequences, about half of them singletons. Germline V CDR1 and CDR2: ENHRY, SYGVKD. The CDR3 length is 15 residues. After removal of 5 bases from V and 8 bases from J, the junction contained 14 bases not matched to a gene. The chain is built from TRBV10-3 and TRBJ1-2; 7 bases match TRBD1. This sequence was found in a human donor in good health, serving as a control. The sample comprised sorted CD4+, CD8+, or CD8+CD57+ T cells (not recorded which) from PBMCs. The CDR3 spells CAISQGTEPSRGYTF. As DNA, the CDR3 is TGTGCCATCAGTCAAGGGACAGAACCCTCTCGGGGCTACACCTTC.